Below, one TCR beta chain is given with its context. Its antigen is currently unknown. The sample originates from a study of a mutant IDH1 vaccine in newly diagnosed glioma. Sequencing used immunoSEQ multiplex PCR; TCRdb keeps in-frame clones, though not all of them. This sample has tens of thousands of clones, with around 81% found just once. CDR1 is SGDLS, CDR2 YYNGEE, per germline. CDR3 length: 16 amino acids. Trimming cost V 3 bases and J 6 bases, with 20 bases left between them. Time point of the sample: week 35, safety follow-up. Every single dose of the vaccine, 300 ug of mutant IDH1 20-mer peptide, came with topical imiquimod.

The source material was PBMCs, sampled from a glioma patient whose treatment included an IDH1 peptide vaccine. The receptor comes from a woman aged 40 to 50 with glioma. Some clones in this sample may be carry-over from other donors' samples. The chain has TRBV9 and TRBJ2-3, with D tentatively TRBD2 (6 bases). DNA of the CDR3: TGTGCCAGCAGCGGAGGGACCCGGGAGTGGACTGATACGCAGTATTTT. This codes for CASSGGTREWTDTQYF.